This T cell receptor beta chain was identified during a study of T cells expressing NK-cell markers. Study-level information: The authors derived TCR beta repertoires from sorted CD3+CD56+NKG2C+, CD3+CD56+NKG2C- and CD3+CD56-NKG2C+ T cells. The eight sequenced donors comprised seven who were HCMV-seropositive and one who was seronegative. General study findings and limits: In a few donors, dominant clonotypes made up roughly 25-60.1% of CD3+CD56-NKG2C+ cells.

This CDR3 has 11 residues. Germline values: CDR1 MRHNA, CDR2 SNTAGT. About this clonotype itself: The target antigen is unknown.

Following a re-call of the 5' RACE reads, TCRdb has one entry per CDR3 protein and lacks DNA. Its listing shows 300,000 to 450,000 distinct CDR3 sequences. The J gene is TRBJ1-1, the V gene TRBV6-4; the D call from TCRdb, TRBD1, cannot be confirmed without DNA. Sequenced material: blood T cells: a sorted CD56 or NKG2C T cell subset, CD4+ or CD8+ T cells, or bulk PBMC T cells (not recorded which). This receptor was identified in a man aged 18-69 years in good health. The CDR3: CASKYRGEAFF.